This TCR beta chain was captured by sequencing in a study of blood T cell repertoires in COVID-19. The V gene's germline CDR1 is SGHKS and CDR2 YYEKEE (reference sequence). J was trimmed by 3 bases and V by 4 bases; bases with no gene match: 9. CDR3 size: 16 residues. Clones were sequenced by immunoSEQ multiplex PCR, and TCRdb holds only the in-frame ones, with some missing. The data contain 250,000 to 350,000 clones, 75% to 95% of them seen just once; the ten biggest clones take up 1.1%. This clonotype was sampled from a woman aged 25 to 39 who had recovered from COVID-19. Input material: PBMCs or T cells enriched from blood (not recorded which). The rearrangement joins TRBV5-5 to TRBJ2-4; TRBD2 matches at 8 bases. The CDR3 DNA reads as TGTGCCAGCAGCGACACCGGGACTAGGAGCAAAAACATTCAGTACTTC. Protein: CASSDTGTRSKNIQYF.